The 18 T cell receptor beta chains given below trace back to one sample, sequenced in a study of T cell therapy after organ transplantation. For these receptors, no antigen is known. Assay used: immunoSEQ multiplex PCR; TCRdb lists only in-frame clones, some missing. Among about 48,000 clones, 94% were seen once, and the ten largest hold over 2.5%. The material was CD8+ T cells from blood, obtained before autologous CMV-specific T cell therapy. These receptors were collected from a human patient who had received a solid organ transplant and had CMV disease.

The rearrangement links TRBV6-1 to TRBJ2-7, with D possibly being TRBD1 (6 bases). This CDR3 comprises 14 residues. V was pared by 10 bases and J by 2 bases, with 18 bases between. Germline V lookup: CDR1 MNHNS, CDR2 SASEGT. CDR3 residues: CATLYQTGAYEQYF. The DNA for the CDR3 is TGTGCCACCCTCTACCAGACAGGCGCCTACGAGCAGTACTTC.

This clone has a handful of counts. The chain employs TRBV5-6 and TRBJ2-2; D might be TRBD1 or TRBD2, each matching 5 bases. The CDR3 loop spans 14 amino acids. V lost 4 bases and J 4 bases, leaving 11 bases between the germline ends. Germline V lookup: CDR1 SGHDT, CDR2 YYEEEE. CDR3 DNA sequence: TGTGCCAGCAGCCCGGGACGGAGCACCGGGGAGCTGTTTTTT. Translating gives CASSPGRSTGELFF. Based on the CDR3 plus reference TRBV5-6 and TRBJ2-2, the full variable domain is DAGVTQSPTHLIKTRGQQVTLRCSPKSGHDTVSWYQQALGQGPQFIFQYYEEEERQRGNFPDRFSGHQFPNYSSELNVNALLLGDSALYLCASSPGRSTGELFFGEGSRLTVL.

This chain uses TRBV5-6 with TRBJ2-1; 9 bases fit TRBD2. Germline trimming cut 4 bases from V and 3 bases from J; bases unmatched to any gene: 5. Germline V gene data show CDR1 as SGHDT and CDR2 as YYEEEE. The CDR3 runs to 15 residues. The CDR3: CASSPLAGDYNEQFF. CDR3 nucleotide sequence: TGTGCCAGCAGCCCTTTAGCGGGAGACTACAATGAGCAGTTCTTC.

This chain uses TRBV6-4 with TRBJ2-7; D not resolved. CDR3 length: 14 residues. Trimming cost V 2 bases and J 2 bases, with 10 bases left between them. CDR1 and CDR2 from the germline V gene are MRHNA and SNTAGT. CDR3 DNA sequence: TGTGCCAGCAGTGACGCCGTCGGACCCTACGAGCAGTACTTC. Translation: CASSDAVGPYEQYF.

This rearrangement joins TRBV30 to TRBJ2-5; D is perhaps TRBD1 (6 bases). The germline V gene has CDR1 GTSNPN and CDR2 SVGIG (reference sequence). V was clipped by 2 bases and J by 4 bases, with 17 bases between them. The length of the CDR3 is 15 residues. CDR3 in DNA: TGTGCCTGGAGTCACGGAGACAGGATGGGAGAGACCCAGTACTTC. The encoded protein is CAWSHGDRMGETQYF.

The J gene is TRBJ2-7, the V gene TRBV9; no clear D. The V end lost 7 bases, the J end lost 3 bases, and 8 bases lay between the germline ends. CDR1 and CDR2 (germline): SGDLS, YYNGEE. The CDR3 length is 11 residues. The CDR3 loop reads CASDLIYEQYF. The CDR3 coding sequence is TGTGCCAGCGATTTGATCTACGAGCAGTACTTC.

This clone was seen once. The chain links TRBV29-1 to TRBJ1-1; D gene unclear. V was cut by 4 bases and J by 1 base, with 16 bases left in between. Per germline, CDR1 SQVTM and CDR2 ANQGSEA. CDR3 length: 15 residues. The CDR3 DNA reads TGCAGCGTTGTGTTTGGCGGAACGGCGAACACTGAAGCTTTCTTT. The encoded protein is CSVVFGGTANTEAFF.

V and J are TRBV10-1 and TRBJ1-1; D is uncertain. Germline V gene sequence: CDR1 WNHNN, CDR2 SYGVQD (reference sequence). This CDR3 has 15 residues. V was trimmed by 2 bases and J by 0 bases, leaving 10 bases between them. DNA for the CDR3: TGCGCCAGCAGTGAGCAACCAGGCATGAACACTGAAGCTTTCTTT. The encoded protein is CASSEQPGMNTEAFF.

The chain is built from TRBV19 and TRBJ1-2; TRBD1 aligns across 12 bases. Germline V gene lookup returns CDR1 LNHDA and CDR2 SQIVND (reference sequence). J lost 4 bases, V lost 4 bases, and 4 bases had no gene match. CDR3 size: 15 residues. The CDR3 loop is CASSTGTGGIYGYTF. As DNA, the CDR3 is TGTGCCAGTAGTACGGGGACAGGGGGCATCTATGGCTACACCTTC.

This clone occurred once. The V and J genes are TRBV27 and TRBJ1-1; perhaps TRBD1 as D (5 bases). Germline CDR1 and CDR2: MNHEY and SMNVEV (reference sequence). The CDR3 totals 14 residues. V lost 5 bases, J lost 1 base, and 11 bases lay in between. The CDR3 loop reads CASSPPGRNTEAFF. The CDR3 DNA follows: TGTGCCAGCAGTCCCCCAGGGAGGAACACTGAAGCTTTCTTT.

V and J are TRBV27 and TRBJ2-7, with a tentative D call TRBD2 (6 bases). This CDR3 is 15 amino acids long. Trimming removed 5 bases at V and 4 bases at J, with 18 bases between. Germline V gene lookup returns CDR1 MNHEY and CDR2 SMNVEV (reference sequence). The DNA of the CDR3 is TGTGCCAGCAGTCCGTCGGTGGGGACTGTATACGAGCAGTACTTC. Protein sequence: CASSPSVGTVYEQYF.

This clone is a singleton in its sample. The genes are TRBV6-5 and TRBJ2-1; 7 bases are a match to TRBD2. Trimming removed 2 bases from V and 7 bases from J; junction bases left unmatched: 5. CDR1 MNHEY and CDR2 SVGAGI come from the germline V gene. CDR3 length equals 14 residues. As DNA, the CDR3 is TGTGCCAGCAGTTACGTGGGGGGAGGGAATGAGCAGTTCTTC. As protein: CASSYVGGGNEQFF.

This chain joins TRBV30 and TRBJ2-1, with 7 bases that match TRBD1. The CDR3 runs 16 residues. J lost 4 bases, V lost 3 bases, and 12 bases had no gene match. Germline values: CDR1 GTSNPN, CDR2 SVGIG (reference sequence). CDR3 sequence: CAWRPIAGTAYNEQFF. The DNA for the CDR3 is TGTGCCTGGAGACCCATAGCCGGGACAGCTTACAATGAGCAGTTCTTC.

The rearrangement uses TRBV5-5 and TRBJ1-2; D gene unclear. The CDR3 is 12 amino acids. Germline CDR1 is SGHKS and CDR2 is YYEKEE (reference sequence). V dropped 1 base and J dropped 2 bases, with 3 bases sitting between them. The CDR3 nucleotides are TGTGCCAGCAGCTTGACGAACTATGGCTACACCTTC. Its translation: CASSLTNYGYTF.

As DNA, the CDR3 is TGTGCCAGCAGCGTAGAGGTGGACCCATCGTACTATGGCTACACCTTC. Translated: CASSVEVDPSYYGYTF. This chain connects TRBV9 to TRBJ1-2, with D uncertain. In germline, CDR1 is SGDLS, CDR2 YYNGEE. V lost 0 bases and J 3 bases, leaving 15 bases between the germline ends. The CDR3 sequence is 16 residues long.

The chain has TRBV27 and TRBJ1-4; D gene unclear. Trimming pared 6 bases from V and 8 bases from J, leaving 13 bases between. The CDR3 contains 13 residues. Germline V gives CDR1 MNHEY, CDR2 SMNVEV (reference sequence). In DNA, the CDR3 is TGTGCCAGCAGCCCCGGGTTCTGGGAAAAACTGTTTTTT. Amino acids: CASSPGFWEKLFF.

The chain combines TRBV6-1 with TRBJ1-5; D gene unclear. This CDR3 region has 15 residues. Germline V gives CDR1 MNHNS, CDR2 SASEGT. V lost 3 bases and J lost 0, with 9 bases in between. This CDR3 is CASSEWAHSNQPQHF. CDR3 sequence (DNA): TGTGCCAGCAGTGAGTGGGCCCATAGCAATCAGCCCCAGCATTTT.

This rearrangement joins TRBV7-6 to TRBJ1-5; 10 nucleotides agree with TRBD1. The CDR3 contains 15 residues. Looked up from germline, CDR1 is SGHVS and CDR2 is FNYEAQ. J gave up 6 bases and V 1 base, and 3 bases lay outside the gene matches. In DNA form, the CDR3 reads TGTGCCAGCAGCTTAGGGGGACAGGGGACTCAGCCCCAGCATTTT. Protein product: CASSLGGQGTQPQHF.